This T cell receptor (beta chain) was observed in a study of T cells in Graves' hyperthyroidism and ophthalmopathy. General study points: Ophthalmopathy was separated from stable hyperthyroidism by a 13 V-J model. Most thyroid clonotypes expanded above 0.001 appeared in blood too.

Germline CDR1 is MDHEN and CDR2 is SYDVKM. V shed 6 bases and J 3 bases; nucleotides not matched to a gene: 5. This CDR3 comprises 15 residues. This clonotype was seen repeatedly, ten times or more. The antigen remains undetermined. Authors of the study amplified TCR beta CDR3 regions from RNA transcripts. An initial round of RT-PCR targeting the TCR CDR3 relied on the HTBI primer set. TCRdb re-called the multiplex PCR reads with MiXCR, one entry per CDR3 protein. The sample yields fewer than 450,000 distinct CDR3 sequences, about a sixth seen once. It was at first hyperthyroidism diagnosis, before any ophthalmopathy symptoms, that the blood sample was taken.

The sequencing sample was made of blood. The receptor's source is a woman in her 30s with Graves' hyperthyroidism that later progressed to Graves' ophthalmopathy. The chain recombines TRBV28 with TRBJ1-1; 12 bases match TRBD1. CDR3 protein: CASRFGTGGYTEAFF. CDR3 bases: TGTGCCAGCAGGTTCGGGACAGGGGGCTACACTGAAGCTTTCTTT.